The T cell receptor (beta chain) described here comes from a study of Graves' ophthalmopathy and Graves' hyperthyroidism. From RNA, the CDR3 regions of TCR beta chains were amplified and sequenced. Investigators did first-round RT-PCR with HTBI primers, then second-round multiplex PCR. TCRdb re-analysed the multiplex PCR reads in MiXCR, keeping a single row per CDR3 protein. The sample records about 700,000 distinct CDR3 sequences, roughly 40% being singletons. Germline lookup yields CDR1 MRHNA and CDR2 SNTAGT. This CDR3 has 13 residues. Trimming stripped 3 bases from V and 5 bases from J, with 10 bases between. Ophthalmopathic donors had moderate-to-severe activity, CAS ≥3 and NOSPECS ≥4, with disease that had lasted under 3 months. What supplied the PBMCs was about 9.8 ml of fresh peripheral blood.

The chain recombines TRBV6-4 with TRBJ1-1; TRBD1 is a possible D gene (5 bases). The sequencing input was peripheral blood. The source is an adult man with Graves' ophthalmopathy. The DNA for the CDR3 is TGTGCCAGCAGTGAACTCTGGGGGACTGAAGCTTTCTTT. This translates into CASSELWGTEAFF.